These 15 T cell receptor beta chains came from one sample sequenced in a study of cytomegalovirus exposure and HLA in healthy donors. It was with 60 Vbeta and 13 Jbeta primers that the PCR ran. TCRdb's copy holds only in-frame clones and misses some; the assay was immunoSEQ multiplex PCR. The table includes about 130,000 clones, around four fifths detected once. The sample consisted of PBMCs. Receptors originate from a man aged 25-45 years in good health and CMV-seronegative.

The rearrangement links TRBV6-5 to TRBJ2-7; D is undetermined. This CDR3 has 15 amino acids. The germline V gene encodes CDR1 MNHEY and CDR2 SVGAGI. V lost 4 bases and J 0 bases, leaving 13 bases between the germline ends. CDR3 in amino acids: CASSSTDLSSYEQYF. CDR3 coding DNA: TGTGCCAGCAGTTCCACAGACCTGAGCTCCTACGAGCAGTACTTC.

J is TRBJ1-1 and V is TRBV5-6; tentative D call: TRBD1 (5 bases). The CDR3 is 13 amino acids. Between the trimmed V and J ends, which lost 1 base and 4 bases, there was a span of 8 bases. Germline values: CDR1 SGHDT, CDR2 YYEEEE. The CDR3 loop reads CASSLPGGTEAFF. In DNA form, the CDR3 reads TGTGCCAGCAGCTTGCCGGGGGGCACTGAAGCTTTCTTT.

The CDR3 nucleotides are TGCGCCAGCAGCCAAGAAGACGGGTCGCGGGCTCTGGACCAAGAGACCCAGTACTTC. This gives the protein CASSQEDGSRALDQETQYF. The chain has TRBV4-1 and TRBJ2-5; D perhaps matches TRBD2 (5 bases). V was trimmed by 0 bases and J by 0 bases, leaving 20 bases between them. CDR3 length: 19 amino acids. The germline gives CDR1 MGHRA, CDR2 YSYEKL.

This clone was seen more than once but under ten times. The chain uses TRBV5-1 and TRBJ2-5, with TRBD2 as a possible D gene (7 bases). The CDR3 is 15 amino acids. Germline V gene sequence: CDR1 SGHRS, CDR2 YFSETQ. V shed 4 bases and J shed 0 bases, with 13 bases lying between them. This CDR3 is CASSKGGGYQETQYF. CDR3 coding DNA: TGCGCCAGCAGCAAGGGGGGGGGTTACCAAGAGACCCAGTACTTC.

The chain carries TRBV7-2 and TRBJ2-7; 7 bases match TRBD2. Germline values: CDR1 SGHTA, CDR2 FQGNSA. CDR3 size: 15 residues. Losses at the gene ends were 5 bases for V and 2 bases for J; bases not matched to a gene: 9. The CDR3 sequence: CASSLASGNTYEQYF. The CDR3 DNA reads TGTGCCAGCAGCCTTGCTAGCGGAAATACCTACGAGCAGTACTTC.

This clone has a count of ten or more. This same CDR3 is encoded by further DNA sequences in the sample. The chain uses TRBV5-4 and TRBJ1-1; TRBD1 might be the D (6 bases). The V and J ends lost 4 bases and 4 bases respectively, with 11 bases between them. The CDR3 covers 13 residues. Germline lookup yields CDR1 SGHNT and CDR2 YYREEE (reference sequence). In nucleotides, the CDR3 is TGTGCCAGCAGCAACAGGGTAGTCACTGAAGCTTTCTTT. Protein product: CASSNRVVTEAFF.

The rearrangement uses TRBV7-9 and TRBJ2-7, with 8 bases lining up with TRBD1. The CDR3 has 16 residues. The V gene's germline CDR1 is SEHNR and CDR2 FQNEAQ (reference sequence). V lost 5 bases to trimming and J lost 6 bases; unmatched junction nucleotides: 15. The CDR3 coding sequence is TGTGCCAGCAGCCCTGGACAGGGAGGTGCTAAAGGCGAGCAGTACTTC. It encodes CASSPGQGGAKGEQYF.

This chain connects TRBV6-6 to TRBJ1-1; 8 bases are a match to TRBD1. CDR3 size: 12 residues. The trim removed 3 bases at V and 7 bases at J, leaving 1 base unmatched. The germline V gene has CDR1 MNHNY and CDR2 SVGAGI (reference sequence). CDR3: CASSYGQGEAFF. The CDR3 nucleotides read TGTGCCAGCAGTTATGGACAGGGTGAAGCTTTCTTT.

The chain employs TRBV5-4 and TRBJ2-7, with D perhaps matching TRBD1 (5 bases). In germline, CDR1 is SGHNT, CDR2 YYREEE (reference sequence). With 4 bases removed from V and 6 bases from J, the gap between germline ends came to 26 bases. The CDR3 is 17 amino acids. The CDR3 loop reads CASSLGSQGAVSREQYF. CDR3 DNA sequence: TGTGCCAGCAGCCTGGGGTCCCAGGGTGCTGTCTCGCGCGAGCAGTACTTC. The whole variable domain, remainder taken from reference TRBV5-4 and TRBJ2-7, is ETGVTQSPTHLIKTRGQQVTLRCSSQSGHNTVSWYQQALGQGPQFIFQYYREEENGRGNFPPRFSGLQFPNYSSELNVNALELDDSALYLCASSLGSQGAVSREQYFGPGTRLTVT.

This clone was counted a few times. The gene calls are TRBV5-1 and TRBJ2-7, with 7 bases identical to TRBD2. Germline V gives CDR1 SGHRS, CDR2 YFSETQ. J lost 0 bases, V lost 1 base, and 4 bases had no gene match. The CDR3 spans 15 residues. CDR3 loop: CASSLPGGSSYEQYF. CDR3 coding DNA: TGCGCCAGCAGCTTGCCTGGCGGGAGCTCCTACGAGCAGTACTTC.

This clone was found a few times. The CDR3 nucleotides read TGTGCAAGTCGCTTAGCCCTACAGGGGGCCTACGAGCAGTACTTC. Translating gives CASRLALQGAYEQYF. The chain recombines TRBV12-2 with TRBJ2-7; the table gives TRBD1 as D, unverified against the DNA. TRBV12-2 is labeled a pseudogene. The CDR3 extends over 15 amino acids.

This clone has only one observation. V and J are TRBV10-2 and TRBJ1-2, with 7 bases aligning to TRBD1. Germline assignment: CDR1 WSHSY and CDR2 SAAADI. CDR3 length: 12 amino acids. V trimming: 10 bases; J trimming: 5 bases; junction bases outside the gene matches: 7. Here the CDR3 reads CATYQGGYGYTF. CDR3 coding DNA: TGCGCCACCTACCAGGGGGGTTATGGCTACACCTTC.

The CDR3 loop is CASSYDGASTGELFF. The CDR3 nucleotides are TGTGCCAGCAGTTATGACGGCGCTAGCACCGGGGAGCTGTTTTTT. V gene TRBV27 combines with J gene TRBJ2-2; D is undetermined. Trimming took 4 bases from V and 4 from J, leaving 13 bases between them. The CDR3 has 15 residues. Per germline, CDR1 MNHEY and CDR2 SMNVEV (reference sequence).

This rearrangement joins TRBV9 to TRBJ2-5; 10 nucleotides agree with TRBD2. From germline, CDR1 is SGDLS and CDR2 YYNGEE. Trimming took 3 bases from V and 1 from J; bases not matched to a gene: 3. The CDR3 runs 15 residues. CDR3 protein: CASSAGLAVQETQYF. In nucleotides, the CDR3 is TGTGCCAGCAGCGCCGGACTAGCGGTCCAAGAGACCCAGTACTTC.

The CDR3 region has the DNA TGTGCCAGCAGTGGGACAGAAGCTTTCTTT. Its translation is CASSGTEAFF. J is TRBJ1-1 and V is TRBV2; a possible D gene is TRBD1 (5 bases). Per germline, CDR1 SNHLY and CDR2 FYNNEI. V was cut by 4 bases and J by 8 bases, with 5 bases left in between. CDR3 length: 10 residues.